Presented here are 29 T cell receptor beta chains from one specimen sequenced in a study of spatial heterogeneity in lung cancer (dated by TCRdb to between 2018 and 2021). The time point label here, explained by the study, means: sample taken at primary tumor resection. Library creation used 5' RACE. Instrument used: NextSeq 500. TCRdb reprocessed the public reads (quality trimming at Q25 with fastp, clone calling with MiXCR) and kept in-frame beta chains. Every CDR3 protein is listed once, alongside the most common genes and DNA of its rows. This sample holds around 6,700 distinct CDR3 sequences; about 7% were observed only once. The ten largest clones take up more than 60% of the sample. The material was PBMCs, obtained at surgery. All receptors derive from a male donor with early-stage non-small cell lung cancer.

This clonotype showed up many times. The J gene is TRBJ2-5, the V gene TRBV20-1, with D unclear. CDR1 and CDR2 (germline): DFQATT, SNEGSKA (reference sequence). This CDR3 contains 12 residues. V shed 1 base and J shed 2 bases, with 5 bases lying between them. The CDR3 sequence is CSARVLQETQYF. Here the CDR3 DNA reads TGCAGTGCTAGAGTCCTACAAGAGACCCAGTACTTC.

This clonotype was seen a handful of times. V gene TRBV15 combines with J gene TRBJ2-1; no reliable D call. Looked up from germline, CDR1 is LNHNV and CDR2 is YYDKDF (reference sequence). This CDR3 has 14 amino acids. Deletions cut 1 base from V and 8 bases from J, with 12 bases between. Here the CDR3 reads CATSRGETSDEQFF. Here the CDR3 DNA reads TGTGCCACCAGCAGAGGTGAAACCTCGGATGAGCAGTTCTTC.

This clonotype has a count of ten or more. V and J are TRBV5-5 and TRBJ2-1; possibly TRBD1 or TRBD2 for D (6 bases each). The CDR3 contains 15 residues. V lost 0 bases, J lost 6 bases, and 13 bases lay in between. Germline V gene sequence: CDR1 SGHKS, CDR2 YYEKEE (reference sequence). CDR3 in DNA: TGTGCCAGCAGCTTGGCGGGGGCCTCAATCAATGAGCAGTTCTTC. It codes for CASSLAGASINEQFF.

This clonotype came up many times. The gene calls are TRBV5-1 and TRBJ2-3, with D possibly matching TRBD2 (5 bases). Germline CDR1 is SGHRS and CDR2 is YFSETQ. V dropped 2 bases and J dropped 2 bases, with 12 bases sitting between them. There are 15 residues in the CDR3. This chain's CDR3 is CASSFSAHITDTQYF. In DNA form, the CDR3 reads TGCGCCAGCAGCTTTAGCGCCCATATCACAGATACGCAGTATTTT.

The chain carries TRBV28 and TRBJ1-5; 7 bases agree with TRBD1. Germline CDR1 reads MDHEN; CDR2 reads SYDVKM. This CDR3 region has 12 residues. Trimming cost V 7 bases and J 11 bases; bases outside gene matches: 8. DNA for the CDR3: TGTGCCAGCAACACAGAGGGGGCCACCCAGCATTTT. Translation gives CASNTEGATQHF.

In DNA, the CDR3 is TGTGCCAGTAGTATTTACCGGGACAGCAATCAGCCCCAGCATTTT. This sequence encodes CASSIYRDSNQPQHF. V usage is TRBV19 and J usage is TRBJ1-5; D is possibly TRBD1 (5 bases). This CDR3 spans 15 amino acids. V lost 3 bases and J 1 base, leaving 10 bases between the germline ends. The V gene's germline CDR1 is LNHDA and CDR2 SQIVND (reference sequence).

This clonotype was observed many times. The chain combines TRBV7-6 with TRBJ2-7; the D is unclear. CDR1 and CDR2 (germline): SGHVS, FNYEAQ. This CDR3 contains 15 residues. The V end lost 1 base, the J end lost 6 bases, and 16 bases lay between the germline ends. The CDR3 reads CASSLEAGYSTEQYF. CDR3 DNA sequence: TGTGCCAGCAGCTTAGAGGCCGGATATTCTACCGAGCAGTACTTC.

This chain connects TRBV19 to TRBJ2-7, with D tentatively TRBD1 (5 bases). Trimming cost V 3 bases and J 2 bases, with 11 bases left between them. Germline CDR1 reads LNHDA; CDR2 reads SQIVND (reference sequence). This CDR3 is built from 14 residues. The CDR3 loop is CASSITGPTYEQYF. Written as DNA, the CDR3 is TGTGCCAGTAGTATTACAGGACCCACCTACGAGCAGTACTTC.

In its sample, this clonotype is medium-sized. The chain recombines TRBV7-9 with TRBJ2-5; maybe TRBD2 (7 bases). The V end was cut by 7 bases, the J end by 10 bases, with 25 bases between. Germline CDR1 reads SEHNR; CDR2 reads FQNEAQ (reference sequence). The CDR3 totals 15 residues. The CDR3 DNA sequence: TGTGCCAGCATCCAAGAGGGCGGGGGCGCCGGGGGCCAGTACTTC. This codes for CASIQEGGGAGGQYF.

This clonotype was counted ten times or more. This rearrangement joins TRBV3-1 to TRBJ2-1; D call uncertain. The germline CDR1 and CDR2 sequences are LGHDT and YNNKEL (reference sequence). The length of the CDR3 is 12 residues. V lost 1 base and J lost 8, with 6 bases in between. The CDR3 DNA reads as TGTGCCAGCAGCCAAGTGTATGATGAGCAGTTCTTC. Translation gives CASSQVYDEQFF.

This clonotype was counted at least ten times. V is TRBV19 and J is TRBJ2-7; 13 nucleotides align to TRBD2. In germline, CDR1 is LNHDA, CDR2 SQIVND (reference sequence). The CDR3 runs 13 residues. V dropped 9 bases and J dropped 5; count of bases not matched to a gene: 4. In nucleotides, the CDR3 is TGTGCCAGCAGCGGACTAGCGGGAGACGAGCAGTACTTC. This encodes CASSGLAGDEQYF.

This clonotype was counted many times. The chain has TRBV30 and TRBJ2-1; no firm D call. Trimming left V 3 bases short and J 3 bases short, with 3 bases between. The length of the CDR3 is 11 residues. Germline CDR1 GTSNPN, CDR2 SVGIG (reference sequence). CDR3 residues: CAWRDYNEQFF. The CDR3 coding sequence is TGTGCCTGGAGAGACTACAATGAGCAGTTCTTC.

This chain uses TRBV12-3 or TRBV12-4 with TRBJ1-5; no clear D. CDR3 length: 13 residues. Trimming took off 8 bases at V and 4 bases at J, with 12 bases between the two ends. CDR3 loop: CASGRSENQPQHF. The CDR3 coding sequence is TGTGCCAGCGGCAGATCGGAGAATCAGCCCCAGCATTTT.

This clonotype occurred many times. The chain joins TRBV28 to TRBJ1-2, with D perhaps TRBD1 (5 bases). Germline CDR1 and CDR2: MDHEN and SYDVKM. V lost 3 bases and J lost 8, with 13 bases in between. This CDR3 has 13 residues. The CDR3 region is CASSLLGVKGYTF. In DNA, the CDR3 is TGTGCCAGCAGTTTGCTAGGGGTGAAGGGCTACACCTTC.

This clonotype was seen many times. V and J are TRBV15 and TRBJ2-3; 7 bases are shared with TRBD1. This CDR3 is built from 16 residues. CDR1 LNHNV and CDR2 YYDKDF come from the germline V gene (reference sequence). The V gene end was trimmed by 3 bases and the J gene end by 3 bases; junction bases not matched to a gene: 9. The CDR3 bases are TGTGCCACCAGCAGCGGAACAGGGGCTGGGACAGATACGCAGTATTTT. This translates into CATSSGTGAGTDTQYF.

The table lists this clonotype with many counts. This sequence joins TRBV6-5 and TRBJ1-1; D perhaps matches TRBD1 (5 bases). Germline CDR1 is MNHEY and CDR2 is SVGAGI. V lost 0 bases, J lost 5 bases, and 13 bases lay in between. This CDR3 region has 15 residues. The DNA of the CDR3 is TGTGCCAGCAGTTACTCTGGGGGTGTGGGAACTGAAGCTTTCTTT. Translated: CASSYSGGVGTEAFF.

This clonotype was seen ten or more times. Here the CDR3 reads CATSDSSRGDTQYF. CDR3 coding DNA: TGTGCCACCAGTGATTCCTCGAGGGGAGATACGCAGTATTTT. J is TRBJ2-3 and V is TRBV24-1, with D perhaps matching TRBD1 or TRBD2 (5 bases each). This CDR3 has 14 residues. CDR1 and CDR2 (germline): KGHDR, SFDVKD. V lost 2 bases and J 5 bases, leaving 10 bases between the germline ends.

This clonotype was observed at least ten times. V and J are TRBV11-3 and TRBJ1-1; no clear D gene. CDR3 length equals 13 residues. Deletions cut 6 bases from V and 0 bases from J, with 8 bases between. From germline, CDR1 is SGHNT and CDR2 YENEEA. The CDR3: CASRRNMNTEAFF. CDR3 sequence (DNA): TGTGCCAGCAGGAGAAATATGAACACTGAAGCTTTCTTT. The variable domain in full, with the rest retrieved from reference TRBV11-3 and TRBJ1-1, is EAGVVQSPRYKIIEKKQPVAFWCNPISGHNTLYWYLQNLGQGPELLIRYENEEAVDDSQLPKDRFSAERLKGVDSTLKIQPAELGDSAVYLCASRRNMNTEAFFGQGTRLTVV.

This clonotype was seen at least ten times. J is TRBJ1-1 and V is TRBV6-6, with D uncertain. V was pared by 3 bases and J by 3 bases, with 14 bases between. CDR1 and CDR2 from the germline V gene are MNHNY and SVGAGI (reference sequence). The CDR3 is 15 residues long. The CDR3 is CASSYLKGIDTEAFF. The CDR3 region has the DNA TGTGCCAGCAGTTATCTTAAGGGAATCGACACTGAAGCTTTCTTT.

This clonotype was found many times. CDR3 residues: CSARSPGDGYTF. The CDR3 DNA follows: TGCAGTGCTAGGTCCCCGGGGGACGGCTACACCTTC. The chain couples TRBV20-1 to TRBJ1-2; perhaps TRBD1 as D (5 bases). The CDR3 totals 12 residues. V was trimmed by 3 bases and J by 8 bases, leaving 13 bases between them. In germline, CDR1 is DFQATT, CDR2 SNEGSKA (reference sequence).

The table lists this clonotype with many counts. The CDR3 sequence: CASSRTGGYGYTF. CDR3 bases: TGTGCCAGCAGTCGGACAGGGGGTTATGGCTACACCTTC. V usage is TRBV28 and J usage is TRBJ1-2; TRBD1 aligns across 10 bases. The CDR3 totals 13 residues. Germline CDR1 reads MDHEN; CDR2 reads SYDVKM. Trimming at V came to 5 bases and at J to 5 bases, leaving 2 bases not matched to a gene.

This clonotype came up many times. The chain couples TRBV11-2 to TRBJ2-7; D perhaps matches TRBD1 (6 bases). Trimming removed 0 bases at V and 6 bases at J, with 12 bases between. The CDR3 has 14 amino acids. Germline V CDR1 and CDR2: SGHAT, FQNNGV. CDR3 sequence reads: CASSLEGALGEQYV. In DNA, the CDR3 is TGTGCCAGCAGCTTAGAGGGGGCTTTGGGCGAGCAGTACGTC.

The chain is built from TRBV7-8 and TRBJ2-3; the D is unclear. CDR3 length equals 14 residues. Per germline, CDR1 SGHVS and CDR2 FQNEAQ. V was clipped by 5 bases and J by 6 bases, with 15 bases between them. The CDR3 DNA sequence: TGTGCCAGCAGCCCCCGGCGAGGCAGGGATACGCAGTATTTT. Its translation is CASSPRRGRDTQYF. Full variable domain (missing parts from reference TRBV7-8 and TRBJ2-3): GAGVSQSPRYKVAKRGQDVALRCDPISGHVSLFWYQQALGQGPEFLTYFQNEAQLDKSGLPSDRFFAERPEGSVSTLKIQRTQQEDSAVYLCASSPRRGRDTQYFGPGTRLTVL.

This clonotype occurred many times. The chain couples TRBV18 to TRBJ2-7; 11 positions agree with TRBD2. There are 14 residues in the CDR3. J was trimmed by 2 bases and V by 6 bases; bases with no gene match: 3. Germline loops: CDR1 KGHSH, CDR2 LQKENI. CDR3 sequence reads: CASSGTSGPYEQYV. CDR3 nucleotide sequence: TGTGCCAGCTCGGGGACTAGCGGCCCCTACGAGCAGTACGTC.

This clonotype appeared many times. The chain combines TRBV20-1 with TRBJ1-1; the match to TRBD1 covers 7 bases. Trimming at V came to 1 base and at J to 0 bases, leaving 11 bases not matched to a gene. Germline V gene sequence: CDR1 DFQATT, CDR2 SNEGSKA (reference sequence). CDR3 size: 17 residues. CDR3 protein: CSARVHQGGGLNTEAFF. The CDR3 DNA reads TGCAGTGCTAGAGTCCACCAGGGGGGAGGGTTGAACACTGAAGCTTTCTTT.

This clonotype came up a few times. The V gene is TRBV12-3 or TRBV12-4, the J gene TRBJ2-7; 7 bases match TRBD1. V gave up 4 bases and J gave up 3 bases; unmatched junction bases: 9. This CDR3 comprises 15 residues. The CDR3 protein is CASSSGGAGIYEQYV. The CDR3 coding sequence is TGTGCCAGCAGTTCAGGGGGAGCAGGGATCTACGAGCAGTACGTC.

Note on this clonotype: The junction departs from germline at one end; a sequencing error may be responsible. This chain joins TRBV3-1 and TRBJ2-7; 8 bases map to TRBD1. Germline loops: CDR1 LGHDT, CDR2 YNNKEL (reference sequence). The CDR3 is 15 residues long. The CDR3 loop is CASGQSGQGRREQYF. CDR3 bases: TGTGCCAGCGGCCAATCTGGACAGGGCCGGAGGGAGCAGTACTTC.

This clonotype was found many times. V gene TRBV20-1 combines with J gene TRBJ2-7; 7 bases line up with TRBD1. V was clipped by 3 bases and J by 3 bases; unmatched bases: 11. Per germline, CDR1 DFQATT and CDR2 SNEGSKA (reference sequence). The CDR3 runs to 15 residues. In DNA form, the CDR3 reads TGCAGTGCTAGGACCGACAGGGCTTACGTCTACGAGCAGTACTTC. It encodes CSARTDRAYVYEQYF.

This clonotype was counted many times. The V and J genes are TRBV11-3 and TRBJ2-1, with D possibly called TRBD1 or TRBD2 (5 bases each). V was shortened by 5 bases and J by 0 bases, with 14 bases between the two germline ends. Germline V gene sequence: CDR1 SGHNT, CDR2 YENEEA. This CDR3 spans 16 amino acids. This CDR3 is CASSPPEGSSYNEQFF. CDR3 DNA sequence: TGTGCCAGCAGCCCTCCTGAGGGGAGCTCCTACAATGAGCAGTTCTTC.